One sample yielded the 27 T cell receptor beta chains listed below, sequenced in a study of cytomegalovirus exposure and HLA in healthy donors (dated by TCRdb to the late 2010s). Library preparation was by the immunoSEQ multiplex PCR assay. A mixture of 60 forward primers for TCR Vbeta segments and 13 reverse primers for TCR Jbeta segments was used in the multiplex PCR. This is the immuneACCESS table as TCRdb keeps it, with only in-frame sequences that have V and J called. A part of the clones is gone; compared with another copy, unresolved V genes explain less than half, and the rest is unexplained. Across this sample there are some 170,000 clones, with roughly four fifths seen only once. The ten largest clones represent around 10% of the sample. The sequenced sample consisted of PBMCs. The receptors were gathered from a man over 45 in good health and CMV-seropositive.

This clone was seen once. The chain is built from TRBV19 and TRBJ1-1; D ambiguous. In germline, CDR1 is LNHDA, CDR2 SQIVND (reference sequence). Trimming took 3 bases from V and 4 from J, leaving 12 bases between them. The length of the CDR3 is 14 residues. This chain's CDR3 is CASSILGSSTEAFF. The DNA of the CDR3 is TGTGCCAGTAGTATTCTAGGGAGTAGCACTGAAGCTTTCTTT.

This sequence joins TRBV7-2 and TRBJ2-7; 8 nucleotides align to TRBD2. The germline gives CDR1 SGHTA, CDR2 FQGNSA. Germline trimming cut 6 bases from V and 2 bases from J; bases unmatched to any gene: 9. The CDR3 length is 15 residues. CDR3 region: CASSLGGASTYEQYF. CDR3 nucleotides: TGTGCCAGCAGTCTCGGGGGGGCATCAACCTACGAGCAGTACTTC. Filled out from reference TRBV7-2 and TRBJ2-7, the complete variable domain reads GAGVSQSPSNKVTEKGKDVELRCDPISGHTALYWYRQSLGQGLEFLIYFQGNSAPDKSGLPSDRFSAERTGGSVSTLTIQRTQQEDSAVYLCASSLGGASTYEQYFGPGTRLTVT.

The rearrangement uses TRBV27 and TRBJ2-1; 14 bases are a match to TRBD2. Germline V gene lookup returns CDR1 MNHEY and CDR2 SMNVEV (reference sequence). The CDR3 sequence is 15 residues long. With 7 bases clipped from V and 3 bases from J, the junction kept 2 bases outside the gene matches. CDR3 protein: CASKGTSGSYNEQFF. The CDR3 region has the DNA TGTGCCAGCAAGGGGACTAGCGGGAGCTACAATGAGCAGTTCTTC.

On this clone itself: Distinct nucleotide sequences in the sample also encode this CDR3. The V call is TRBV27, the J call TRBJ1-5; 8 nucleotides line up with TRBD1. After removal of 0 bases from V and 5 bases from J, the junction contained 12 bases not matched to a gene. The CDR3 runs 18 residues. CDR1 is MNHEY, CDR2 SMNVEV, per germline (reference sequence). The CDR3 DNA sequence: TGTGCCAGCAGTTTATCGGGGCAGGGGGCGCGTGTGGATCAGCCCCAGCATTTT. Its protein is CASSLSGQGARVDQPQHF.

This chain connects TRBV6-1 to TRBJ2-4; TRBD1 might be the D (5 bases). CDR3 size: 12 residues. The germline V gene has CDR1 MNHNS and CDR2 SASEGT. V was cut by 3 bases and J by 12 bases, with 12 bases left in between. For the CDR3, the DNA is TGTGCCAGCAGTGACCTTGGCGACAGTCAGTACTTC. Its protein is CASSDLGDSQYF.

This clone was seen a single time. The chain joins TRBV7-9 to TRBJ1-4; TRBD1 matches at 7 bases. V was clipped by 2 bases and J by 1 base; unmatched bases: 7. The CDR3 extends over 17 amino acids. CDR1 is SEHNR, CDR2 FQNEAQ, per germline (reference sequence). CDR3 amino acids: CASSLPPRQGTNEKLFF. CDR3 in DNA: TGTGCCAGCAGCTTACCGCCAAGACAGGGAACTAATGAAAAACTGTTTTTT. Supplemented by reference TRBV7-9 and TRBJ1-4, the full variable domain reads DTGVSQNPRHKITKRGQNVTFRCDPISEHNRLYWYRQTLGQGPEFLTYFQNEAQLEKSRLLSDRFSAERPKGSFSTLEIQRTEQGDSAMYLCASSLPPRQGTNEKLFFGSGTQLSVL.

On this clone: Other DNA sequences in this sample translate to the same CDR3. The chain has TRBV19 and TRBJ1-5, with D tentatively TRBD1 (6 bases). There are 14 residues in the CDR3. Germline V gene data show CDR1 as LNHDA and CDR2 as SQIVND (reference sequence). V was clipped by 8 bases and J by 0 bases, with 11 bases between them. CDR3 loop: CASDDRNSNQPQHF. The CDR3 DNA follows: TGTGCCAGTGACGACAGGAATAGCAATCAGCCCCAGCATTTT.

The chain links TRBV5-1 to TRBJ2-5; 8 bases map to TRBD2. Germline CDR1 is SGHRS and CDR2 is YFSETQ. V lost 0 bases and J lost 5; bases outside the gene matches: 6. The CDR3 consists of 15 residues. CDR3 residues: CASSLAGGPWETQYF. CDR3 sequence (DNA): TGCGCCAGCAGCTTGGCGGGAGGGCCCTGGGAGACCCAGTACTTC.

This chain links TRBV4-3 with TRBJ2-2, with TRBD1 matching 7 bases. With V trimmed by 1 base and J by 5 bases, 10 bases remained unmatched. The germline CDR1 and CDR2 sequences are LGHNA and YSLEER. The CDR3 spans 17 residues. The CDR3 DNA follows: TGCGCCAGCAGCCAAGGCGATCAGGGGGTTGGGACCGGGGAGCTGTTTTTT. It translates to CASSQGDQGVGTGELFF.

The V and J genes are TRBV2 and TRBJ1-1; 7 positions agree with TRBD1. This CDR3 is 14 amino acids long. Germline-derived CDR1 and CDR2 are SNHLY and FYNNEI. Trimming cost V 4 bases and J 1 base; bases outside gene matches: 3. The CDR3 is CASSGQGRNTEAFF. CDR3 nucleotide sequence: TGTGCCAGCAGTGGACAGGGAAGGAACACTGAAGCTTTCTTT.

The sample holds one count of this clone. This chain uses TRBV5-1 with TRBJ1-1; D is possibly TRBD1 (6 bases). Germline V gene data show CDR1 as SGHRS and CDR2 as YFSETQ. Deletions cut 0 bases from V and 1 base from J, with 13 bases between. The CDR3 is 16 residues long. The CDR3 DNA sequence: TGCGCCAGCAGCTTGGTTATTGGGGGACAGAACACTGAAGCTTTCTTT. It specifies CASSLVIGGQNTEAFF.

CDR3 amino acids: CATSRDLGRAGQYF. In nucleotides, the CDR3 is TGTGCCACCAGCAGAGATCTGGGCAGGGCTGGGCAGTACTTC. V gene TRBV15 combines with J gene TRBJ2-7, with a weak D call TRBD1 (5 bases). The germline V gene has CDR1 LNHNV and CDR2 YYDKDF (reference sequence). V was trimmed by 0 bases and J by 9 bases, leaving 15 bases between them. This CDR3 is built from 14 residues.

The chain combines TRBV7-3 with TRBJ2-2, with TRBD1 matching over 10 bases. The CDR3 has 16 residues. With 2 bases clipped from V and 6 bases from J, the junction kept 6 bases outside the gene matches. From germline, CDR1 is SGHTA and CDR2 FQGTGA. The CDR3 loop reads CASSLRTGGGAGELFF. The DNA of the CDR3 is TGTGCCAGCAGCTTACGGACAGGGGGTGGGGCCGGGGAGCTGTTTTTT.

The chain carries TRBV30 and TRBJ1-1, with 8 bases fitting TRBD1. After removal of 2 bases from V and 4 bases from J, the junction contained 9 bases not matched to a gene. This CDR3 spans 15 amino acids. Per germline, CDR1 GTSNPN and CDR2 SVGIG (reference sequence). CDR3 sequence (DNA): TGTGCCTGGAGTACAAGGACAGGGTGGAGCACTGAAGCTTTCTTT. This gives the protein CAWSTRTGWSTEAFF.

This rearrangement joins TRBV19 to TRBJ2-7; 10 positions agree with TRBD1. The CDR3 spans 16 residues. CDR1 and CDR2 from the germline V gene are LNHDA and SQIVND (reference sequence). V was pared by 5 bases and J by 3 bases, with 10 bases of the junction left unmatched. The CDR3 spells CASSGRTGGSGYEQYF. The CDR3 region has the DNA TGTGCCAGTAGTGGGCGGACAGGGGGAAGTGGCTACGAGCAGTACTTC.

The chain uses TRBV5-1 and TRBJ2-7; a weak D match, TRBD1 (6 bases). Germline V CDR1 and CDR2: SGHRS, YFSETQ. CDR3 length equals 13 residues. The V gene lost 4 bases and the J gene lost 3 bases, with 11 bases spanning the gap. This CDR3 reads CASSRQEDYEQYF. The CDR3 DNA follows: TGCGCCAGCAGCCGACAGGAGGACTACGAGCAGTACTTC.

This chain connects TRBV28 to TRBJ1-5; the match to TRBD1 covers 8 bases. Germline V CDR1 and CDR2: MDHEN, SYDVKM. Trimming took 7 bases from V and 7 from J; bases not matched to a gene: 12. The CDR3 is 15 amino acids. The CDR3 is CASIYRDRPGQPQHF. CDR3 sequence (DNA): TGTGCCAGCATTTACCGGGACAGGCCGGGCCAGCCCCAGCATTTT.

The V call is TRBV19, the J call TRBJ2-1, with TRBD1 identical over 11 bases. J lost 5 bases, V lost 6 bases, and 3 bases had no gene match. CDR1 is LNHDA and CDR2 is SQIVND in the germline V gene (reference sequence). The CDR3 is made up of 14 amino acids. The CDR3 protein is CASRGTGGDNEQFF. The DNA of the CDR3 is TGTGCCAGTAGGGGGACAGGGGGGGACAATGAGCAGTTCTTC.

For this clone: The sample has other DNA sequences that encode this CDR3 too. The rearrangement links TRBV9 to TRBJ2-3; D uncertain. Germline assignment: CDR1 SGDLS and CDR2 YYNGEE. CDR3 length: 14 residues. The V and J ends lost 2 bases and 0 bases respectively, with 7 bases between them. The CDR3 loop reads CASSVISSTDTQYF. In DNA form, the CDR3 reads TGTGCCAGCAGCGTTATCTCTAGCACAGATACGCAGTATTTT.

The V and J genes are TRBV5-4 and TRBJ1-2; 7 bases fit TRBD1. The V gene end was trimmed by 2 bases and the J gene end by 4 bases; junction bases not matched to a gene: 11. The CDR3 length is 16 residues. Germline V CDR1 and CDR2: SGHNT, YYREEE (reference sequence). DNA of the CDR3: TGTGCCAGCAGCTTCCCGGGACAGTTACGTACCTATGGCTACACCTTC. Its protein product is CASSFPGQLRTYGYTF.

The gene calls are TRBV29-1 and TRBJ2-7, with a possible D match to TRBD2 (6 bases). CDR3 length: 16 residues. Germline loops: CDR1 SQVTM, CDR2 ANQGSEA. V was trimmed by 4 bases and J by 5 bases, leaving 24 bases between them. This CDR3 reads CSVGTNSGLGHDEQYF. The CDR3 bases are TGCAGCGTTGGGACGAATTCGGGACTGGGTCATGACGAGCAGTACTTC.

The chain recombines TRBV4-3 with TRBJ1-2; no clear D gene. Trimming took 3 bases from V and 5 from J, leaving 22 bases between them. This CDR3 has 17 residues. Per the germline V gene, CDR1 is LGHNA and CDR2 is YSLEER. CDR3: CASSHLTSTRRWYGYTF. In DNA, the CDR3 is TGCGCCAGCAGCCATCTCACGTCAACACGGAGGTGGTATGGCTACACCTTC.

In its sample, this clone was seen a few times. The chain combines TRBV4-1 with TRBJ2-7; 9 bases are a match to TRBD1. V dropped 3 bases and J dropped 0; count of bases not matched to a gene: 9. CDR3 length equals 17 residues. Germline V gives CDR1 MGHRA, CDR2 YSYEKL. CDR3 coding DNA: TGCGCCAGCAGCCATCCCTGGGACAGGGAAGCCTCCTACGAGCAGTACTTC. This encodes CASSHPWDREASYEQYF.

The chain uses TRBV18 and TRBJ1-1; tentatively, D is TRBD1 (6 bases). V was pared by 2 bases and J by 4 bases, with 14 bases between. This CDR3 comprises 15 residues. CDR1 KGHSH and CDR2 LQKENI come from the germline V gene. CDR3 amino acids: CASSPTTGARTEAFF. Here the CDR3 DNA reads TGTGCCAGCTCACCAACGACAGGCGCGCGCACTGAAGCTTTCTTT.

The chain carries TRBV4-1 and TRBJ2-3; D remains ambiguous. CDR1 and CDR2 (germline): MGHRA, YSYEKL. V lost 0 bases and J 0 bases, leaving 7 bases between the germline ends. This CDR3 is 15 amino acids long. The CDR3 sequence: CASSQDRLSTDTQYF. As DNA, the CDR3 is TGCGCCAGCAGCCAAGACAGGTTAAGCACAGATACGCAGTATTTT.

This chain joins TRBV9 and TRBJ2-3; perhaps TRBD1 as D (5 bases). The CDR3 sequence is 14 residues long. The germline V and J ends were trimmed by 0 bases and 4 bases, with 9 bases remaining between them. Germline CDR1 reads SGDLS; CDR2 reads YYNGEE. CDR3 in amino acids: CASSVEQVADTQYF. In DNA form, the CDR3 reads TGTGCCAGCAGCGTAGAACAGGTCGCAGATACGCAGTATTTT. The full variable domain, with the rest looked up from reference TRBV9 and TRBJ2-3, is DSGVTQTPKHLITATGQRVTLRCSPRSGDLSVYWYQQSLDQGLQFLIQYYNGEERAKGNILERFSAQQFPDLHSELNLSSLELGDSALYFCASSVEQVADTQYFGPGTRLTVL.

This clone occurred a few times. The rearrangement uses TRBV30 and TRBJ1-3; no reliable D call. The V end lost 4 bases, the J end lost 4 bases, and 14 bases lay between the germline ends. CDR1 and CDR2 (germline): GTSNPN, SVGIG (reference sequence). There are 14 residues in the CDR3. The CDR3, as DNA: TGTGCCTGGAATGCGGGTATAGCGGGAAACACCATATATTTT. It encodes CAWNAGIAGNTIYF.